What follows is one TCR beta chain and its context. Its antigen remains unidentified. This sample stems from a study of CD8+CD57+ T cells in acquired aplastic anemia. Profiling of TCR beta VDJ combinations and CDR3 sequences used genomic DNA as template. TCRdb re-called the reads with MiXCR, one entry per CDR3 protein. This table has around 200,000 distinct CDR3 sequences, roughly 57% appearing once. Study outcomes and limitations: With respect to CD8+ Simpson's diversity, patients and controls did not differ significantly.

Germline loops: CDR1 SEHNR, CDR2 FQNEAQ (reference sequence). CDR3 length equals 12 residues. Trimming took off 1 base at V and 7 bases at J, with 7 bases between the two ends. The rearrangement joins TRBV7-9 to TRBJ2-5; the D gene is possibly TRBD2 (5 bases). This clonotype was sampled from a human donor in good health. Sequences were obtained from sorted CD4+, CD8+, or CD8+CD57+ T cells (not recorded which) from PBMCs. The CDR3 loop is CASSLVEGTQYF. Here the CDR3 DNA reads TGTGCCAGCAGCTTAGTAGAGGGGACCCAGTACTTC.